These 26 T cell receptor beta chains were all obtained from the same sample, sequenced in a study of vaccination and CD4 T cells after COVID-19. Cultured CD4+ T-cell DNA underwent Oncomine TCR Beta short-read sequencing. TCRdb reanalysed the PCR reads using MiXCR and keeps one entry per CDR3 protein. The sample holds approximately 5,000 distinct CDR3 sequences, 70% to 80% seen once. Treatment noted: approximately nine-day PBMC culture with coronavirus spike peptide pools or control peptides (ViraFEST assay). These receptors have no identified antigens. The sequenced sample was CD4+ T cells from blood, cultured in vitro. The source of these receptors is a human donor who had recovered from COVID-19.

This clonotype was observed a handful of times. This sequence joins TRBV20-1 and TRBJ1-3; D gene uncertain. V lost 6 bases and J 0 bases, leaving 12 bases between the germline ends. This CDR3 contains 14 residues. Germline V lookup: CDR1 DFQATT, CDR2 SNEGSKA (reference sequence). The CDR3 sequence: CSAPNRDSGNTIYF. CDR3 sequence (DNA): TGCAGTGCACCGAACCGAGACTCTGGAAACACCATATATTTT.

The J gene is TRBJ2-5, the V gene TRBV20-1; a possible D gene is TRBD2 (6 bases). This CDR3 has 15 amino acids. Germline CDR1 DFQATT, CDR2 SNEGSKA (reference sequence). The V end was cut by 0 bases, the J end by 1 base, with 12 bases between. The CDR3 here is CSARDSGAGQETQYF. For the CDR3, the DNA is TGCAGTGCTAGAGACTCGGGAGCGGGCCAAGAGACCCAGTACTTC.

This clonotype was seen only once. This chain's CDR3 is CSALPGLAYNEQFF. For the CDR3, the DNA is TGCAGTGCTTTGCCGGGACTAGCCTACAATGAGCAGTTCTTC. The J gene is TRBJ2-1, the V gene TRBV20-1, with 8 nucleotides matching TRBD2. This CDR3 spans 14 amino acids. Germline V gene sequence: CDR1 DFQATT, CDR2 SNEGSKA (reference sequence). V shed 5 bases, J shed 2 bases, and the junction held 5 bases outside the gene matches.

Only a few counts were recorded for this clonotype. The DNA of the CDR3 is TGTGCCAGCAGCCCCCGCCTGGGGAACACTGAAGCTTTCTTT. Amino acid sequence: CASSPRLGNTEAFF. The rearrangement uses TRBV7-9 and TRBJ1-1, with unresolved D. CDR3 length: 14 amino acids. Looked up from germline, CDR1 is SEHNR and CDR2 is FQNEAQ (reference sequence). Trimming left V 5 bases short and J 1 base short, with 11 bases between.

The chain has TRBV6-1 and TRBJ1-6; D remains unclear. Germline V gene sequence: CDR1 MNHNS, CDR2 SASEGT. V gave up 8 bases and J gave up 5 bases, with 7 bases separating them. The CDR3 has 12 amino acids. CDR3 amino acids: CASEDNNSPLHF. The CDR3 DNA reads TGTGCCAGCGAGGATAATAATTCACCCCTCCACTTT.

This chain links TRBV6-2 or TRBV6-3 with TRBJ1-5; D gene uncertain. The V gene's germline CDR1 is MNHEY and CDR2 SVGEGT. The CDR3 extends over 14 amino acids. Between the trimmed V and J ends, which lost 2 bases and 1 base, there was a span of 6 bases. DNA for the CDR3: TGTGCCAGCAGTTACCGCAGGAGCAATCAGCCCCAGCATTTT. It encodes CASSYRRSNQPQHF.

The CDR3 DNA follows: TGCAGTGCTTCGACTAGCGGGGGGACGGGGGAGCAGTTCTTC. Protein: CSASTSGGTGEQFF. The chain couples TRBV20-1 to TRBJ2-1, with 13 bases identical to TRBD2. V gave up 5 bases and J gave up 10 bases; unmatched junction bases: 8. The CDR3 is 14 residues long. Germline CDR1 DFQATT, CDR2 SNEGSKA (reference sequence).

This chain's CDR3 is CSARDEYLPISTQDSPLHF. The CDR3 nucleotides read TGCAGTGCTAGAGACGAATACCTTCCTATATCTACTCAAGATTCACCCCTCCACTTT. The chain joins TRBV20-1 to TRBJ1-6, with no clear D. Trimming pared 0 bases from V and 8 bases from J, leaving 26 bases between. This CDR3 spans 19 amino acids. Germline V gene data show CDR1 as DFQATT and CDR2 as SNEGSKA (reference sequence).

The chain links TRBV28 to TRBJ1-6; a weak D match, TRBD1 (6 bases). Between the trimmed V and J ends, which lost 7 bases and 7 bases, there was a span of 17 bases. There are 15 residues in the CDR3. Germline V gene data show CDR1 as MDHEN and CDR2 as SYDVKM. CDR3 nucleotides: TGTGCCAGCATCTTAGGGGGATTGGGCAATTCACCCCTCCACTTT. It translates to CASILGGLGNSPLHF.

V gene TRBV19 combines with J gene TRBJ1-1, with a weak D call TRBD1 (5 bases). Germline V gene sequence: CDR1 LNHDA, CDR2 SQIVND (reference sequence). CDR3 length: 14 amino acids. V lost 5 bases to trimming and J lost 4 bases, with 14 bases between them. The CDR3 nucleotides read TGTGCCAGTAGTCCCCTGGGAGGGACCACTGAAGCTTTCTTT. It specifies CASSPLGGTTEAFF.

This clonotype has just a few counts. The CDR3 sequence is CASSSRLAGVETQYF. The CDR3 region has the DNA TGTGCCAGCAGCTCCCGACTAGCGGGAGTTGAGACCCAGTACTTC. This rearrangement joins TRBV7-9 to TRBJ2-5, with 12 bases identical to TRBD2. The CDR3 totals 15 residues. Germline values: CDR1 SEHNR, CDR2 FQNEAQ (reference sequence). Trimming cost V 4 bases and J 5 bases; bases outside gene matches: 5. The entire variable domain, with the rest obtained from reference TRBV7-9 and TRBJ2-5, is as follows: DTGVSQNPRHKITKRGQNVTFRCDPISEHNRLYWYRQTLGQGPEFLTYFQNEAQLEKSRLLSDRFSAERPKGSFSTLEIQRTEQGDSAMYLCASSSRLAGVETQYFGPGTRLLVL.

CDR3 amino acids: CASSFFQGHRPVDEQYF. CDR3 sequence (DNA): TGTGCCAGCAGCTTCTTCCAAGGCCACAGGCCCGTGGATGAGCAGTACTTC. V and J are TRBV5-8 and TRBJ2-7; the D gene is possibly TRBD1 (5 bases). The CDR3 extends over 17 amino acids. V gave up 2 bases and J gave up 7 bases, with 25 bases separating them. Germline V CDR1 and CDR2: SGHTS, YDEGEE.

Judged by abundance, this clonotype is medium-sized. The genes are TRBV11-2 and TRBJ1-2; TRBD1 aligns across 8 bases. The J segment lost 9 bases and the V segment lost 5 bases, leaving 11 bases of the junction unmatched. From germline, CDR1 is SGHAT and CDR2 FQNNGV. This CDR3 region has 14 residues. This CDR3 is CASSPVTGGGSYTF. The DNA for the CDR3 is TGTGCCAGCAGCCCCGTAACAGGGGGGGGTAGCTACACCTTC.

This clonotype has more than one count but fewer than ten. The chain links TRBV20-1 to TRBJ1-6, with TRBD1 as a possible D gene (5 bases). The CDR3 runs 13 residues. V was pared by 0 bases and J by 14 bases, with 14 bases between. Germline V gene sequence: CDR1 DFQATT, CDR2 SNEGSKA (reference sequence). CDR3: CSAREATKGTLHF. CDR3 nucleotides: TGCAGTGCTAGAGAGGCGACTAAGGGGACCCTCCACTTT.

The chain joins TRBV7-9 to TRBJ1-2; D is undetermined. The V gene lost 1 base and the J gene lost 7 bases, with 13 bases spanning the gap. CDR1 and CDR2 (germline): SEHNR, FQNEAQ (reference sequence). CDR3 size: 14 residues. As DNA, the CDR3 is TGTGCCAGCAGCTTAGGGGCAGGTCTTAGTGGCTACACCTTC. Translated: CASSLGAGLSGYTF.

This chain's CDR3 is CATSDTGGRVNQPQHF. CDR3 coding DNA: TGTGCCACCAGTGATACAGGGGGCAGAGTCAATCAGCCCCAGCATTTT. This chain connects TRBV24-1 to TRBJ1-5; 9 bases fit TRBD1. CDR1 and CDR2 (germline): KGHDR, SFDVKD. The V and J ends lost 3 bases and 3 bases, in that order; junction bases with no gene match: 5. The CDR3 runs to 16 residues.

This clonotype is classed as medium-sized. The V call is TRBV19, the J call TRBJ2-7, with TRBD1 matching 12 bases. CDR1 and CDR2 from the germline V gene are LNHDA and SQIVND (reference sequence). The CDR3 consists of 13 residues. V was pared by 8 bases and J by 6 bases, with 5 bases of the junction left unmatched. CDR3 DNA: TGTGCCAGTGCGGGGGACAGGGGGCTCGAGCAGTACTTC. It codes for CASAGDRGLEQYF. Drawing the rest from reference TRBV19 and TRBJ2-7, the complete variable domain is DGGITQSPKYLFRKEGQNVTLSCEQNLNHDAMYWYRQDPGQGLRLIYYSQIVNDFQKGDIAEGYSVSREKKESFPLTVTSAQKNPTAFYLCASAGDRGLEQYFGPGTRLTVT.

This clonotype has only one observation. The chain uses TRBV10-3 and TRBJ1-2, with 7 bases matching TRBD1. Germline V gene data show CDR1 as ENHRY and CDR2 as SYGVKD. J gave up 1 base and V 3 bases, and 8 bases lay outside the gene matches. CDR3 length: 16 amino acids. The CDR3 DNA reads as TGTGCCATCAGTGAAGGGGACAGAACCTTTAACTATGGCTACACCTTC. As protein: CAISEGDRTFNYGYTF.

The chain employs TRBV12-3 or TRBV12-4 and TRBJ1-5; 8 nucleotides match TRBD1. With V trimmed by 5 bases and J by 9 bases, 12 bases remained unmatched. The CDR3 contains 15 residues. CDR3 nucleotide sequence: TGTGCCAGCAGTCCGGGGACAGGCTCCGGTTTGCCCCAGCATTTT. Its translation is CASSPGTGSGLPQHF.

This clonotype has just one count. The chain carries TRBV11-3 and TRBJ2-5, with D possibly TRBD2 on 6 matching bases. V was pared by 3 bases and J by 3 bases, with 11 bases between. The V gene's germline CDR1 is SGHNT and CDR2 YENEEA. CDR3 length: 14 residues. CDR3 coding DNA: TGTGCCAGCAGCTTTAGGACGGGGGAAGAGACCCAGTACTTC. Its protein product is CASSFRTGEETQYF.

The CDR3 spells CASSEWDYSNQPQHF. CDR3 bases: TGTGCCAGCAGTGAGTGGGATTATAGCAATCAGCCCCAGCATTTT. The rearrangement uses TRBV2 and TRBJ1-5; no clear D. The CDR3 loop spans 15 amino acids. V was clipped by 3 bases and J by 0 bases, with 9 bases between them. CDR1 SNHLY and CDR2 FYNNEI come from the germline V gene.

Only one count was recorded for this clonotype. V usage is TRBV18 and J usage is TRBJ2-7; 8 bases are a match to TRBD1. This CDR3 is built from 14 residues. Losses at the gene ends were 4 bases for V and 0 bases for J; bases not matched to a gene: 2. CDR1 is KGHSH, CDR2 LQKENI, per germline. This chain's CDR3 is CASSQGQDSYEQYF. CDR3 nucleotide sequence: TGTGCCAGCTCACAGGGACAGGACTCCTACGAGCAGTACTTC.

The chain recombines TRBV27 with TRBJ2-2; D tentatively reads TRBD1 or TRBD2 (6 bases each). This CDR3 has 13 residues. Germline V CDR1 and CDR2: MNHEY, SMNVEV (reference sequence). Trimming left V 5 bases short and J 6 bases short, with 10 bases between. For the CDR3, the DNA is TGTGCCAGCAGTGCGGGACAACCCGGGGAGCTGTTTTTT. Translating it yields CASSAGQPGELFF.

This clonotype came up a few times. V and J are TRBV27 and TRBJ1-5; D gene ambiguous. V lost 2 bases to trimming and J lost 0 bases, with 5 bases between them. The germline V gene has CDR1 MNHEY and CDR2 SMNVEV (reference sequence). There are 14 residues in the CDR3. CDR3 region: CASSLAGSNQPQHF. For the CDR3, the DNA is TGTGCCAGCAGTTTAGCTGGTAGCAATCAGCCCCAGCATTTT.

The J gene is TRBJ1-1, the V gene TRBV6-1, with D maybe TRBD1 (6 bases). V was pared by 5 bases and J by 7 bases, with 11 bases between. The CDR3 totals 12 residues. Germline loops: CDR1 MNHNS, CDR2 SASEGT. The CDR3, as DNA: TGTGCCAGCAGTCAAAGGGGGGGTGAAGCTTTCTTT. Encoded protein: CASSQRGGEAFF.

The V and J genes are TRBV25-1 and TRBJ1-3, with D hard to call. The CDR3 length is 14 residues. CDR1 is MGHDK, CDR2 SYGVNS, per germline. V lost 5 bases and J lost 2, with 10 bases in between. CDR3 amino acids: CASSYATPGNTIYF. In DNA, the CDR3 is TGTGCCAGCAGTTATGCAACCCCTGGAAACACCATATATTTT.